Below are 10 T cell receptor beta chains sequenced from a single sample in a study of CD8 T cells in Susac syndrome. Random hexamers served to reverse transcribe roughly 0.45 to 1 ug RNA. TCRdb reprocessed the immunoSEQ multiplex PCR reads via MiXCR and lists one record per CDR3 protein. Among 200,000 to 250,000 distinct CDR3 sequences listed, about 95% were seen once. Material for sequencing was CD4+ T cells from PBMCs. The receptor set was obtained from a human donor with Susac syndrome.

CDR3: CASSIEGGIGNTIYF. CDR3 sequence (DNA): TGTGCCAGCAGCATCGAAGGGGGCATTGGAAACACCATATATTTT. The chain has TRBV7-9 and TRBJ1-3; TRBD1 agrees at 7 bases. CDR3 length equals 15 residues. The germline gives CDR1 SEHNR, CDR2 FQNEAQ (reference sequence). V lost 5 bases, J lost 3 bases, and 7 bases stayed unmatched.

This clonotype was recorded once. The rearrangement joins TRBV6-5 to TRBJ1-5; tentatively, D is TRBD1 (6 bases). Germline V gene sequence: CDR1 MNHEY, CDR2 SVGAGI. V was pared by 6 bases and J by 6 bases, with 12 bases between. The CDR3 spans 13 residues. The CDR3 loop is CASRQGLGQPQHF. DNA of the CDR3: TGTGCCAGCAGACAGGGTTTGGGTCAGCCCCAGCATTTT.

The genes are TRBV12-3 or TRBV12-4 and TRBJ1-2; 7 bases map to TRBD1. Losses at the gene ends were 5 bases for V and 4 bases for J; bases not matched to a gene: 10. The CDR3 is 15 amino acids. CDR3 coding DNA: TGTGCCAGCAGTATCCGACAGGGATCCATCTATGGCTACACCTTC. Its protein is CASSIRQGSIYGYTF.

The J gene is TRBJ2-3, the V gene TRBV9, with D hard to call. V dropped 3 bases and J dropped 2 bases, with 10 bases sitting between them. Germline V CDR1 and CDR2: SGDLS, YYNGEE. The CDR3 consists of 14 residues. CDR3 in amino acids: CASSESPDTDTQYF. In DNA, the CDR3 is TGTGCCAGCAGCGAGAGCCCTGACACAGATACGCAGTATTTT.

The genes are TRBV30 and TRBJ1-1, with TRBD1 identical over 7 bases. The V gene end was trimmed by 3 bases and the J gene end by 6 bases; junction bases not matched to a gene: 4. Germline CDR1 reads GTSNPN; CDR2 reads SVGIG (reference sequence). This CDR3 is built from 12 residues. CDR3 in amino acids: CAWSAGGPEAFF. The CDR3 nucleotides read TGTGCCTGGAGCGCAGGGGGGCCTGAAGCTTTCTTT.

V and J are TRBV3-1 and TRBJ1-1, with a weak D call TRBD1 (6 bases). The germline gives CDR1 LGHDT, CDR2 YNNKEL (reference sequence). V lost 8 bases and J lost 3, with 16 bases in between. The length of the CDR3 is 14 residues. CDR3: CASQVSGGHTEAFF. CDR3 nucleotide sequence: TGTGCCAGCCAAGTCTCTGGGGGGCACACTGAAGCTTTCTTT.

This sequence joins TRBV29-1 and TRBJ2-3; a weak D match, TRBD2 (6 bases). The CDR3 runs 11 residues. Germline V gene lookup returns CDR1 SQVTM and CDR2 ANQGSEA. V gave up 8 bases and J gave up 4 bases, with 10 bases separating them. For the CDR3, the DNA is TGCAGCACCGGGGGTCCAGATACGCAGTATTTT. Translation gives CSTGGPDTQYF.

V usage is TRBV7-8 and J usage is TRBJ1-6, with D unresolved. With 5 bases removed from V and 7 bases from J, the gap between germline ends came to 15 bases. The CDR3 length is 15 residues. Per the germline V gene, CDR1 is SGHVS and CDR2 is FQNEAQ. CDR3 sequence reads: CASSPPGIANSPLHF. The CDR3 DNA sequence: TGTGCCAGCAGCCCCCCTGGGATTGCCAATTCACCCCTCCACTTT.

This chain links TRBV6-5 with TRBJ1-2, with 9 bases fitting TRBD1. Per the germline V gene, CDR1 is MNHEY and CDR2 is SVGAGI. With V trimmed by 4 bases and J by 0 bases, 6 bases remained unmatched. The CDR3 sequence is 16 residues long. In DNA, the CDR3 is TGTGCCAGCAGTTCGTGGACAGGGGCCACTAACTATGGCTACACCTTC. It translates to CASSSWTGATNYGYTF.

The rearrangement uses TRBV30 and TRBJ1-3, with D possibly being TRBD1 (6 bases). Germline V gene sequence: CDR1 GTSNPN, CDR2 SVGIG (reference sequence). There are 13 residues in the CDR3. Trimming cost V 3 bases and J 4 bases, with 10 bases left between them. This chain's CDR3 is CAWSEGGGNTIYF. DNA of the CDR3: TGTGCCTGGAGCGAAGGGGGAGGAAACACCATATATTTT.